The 28 T cell receptor beta chains below come from one sample, sequenced in a study of identical twins. One entry per CDR3 protein, called by TCRdb with MiXCR from the 5' RACE reads. The sample consists of about 240,000 distinct CDR3 sequences, about 10% of them appearing once. Sequenced material: memory T cells sorted from blood. These receptor sequences come from a man aged 45-65 years in good health.

Details on this clonotype: The junction does not match germline at one end; this may be a read error. The chain recombines TRBV2 with TRBJ1-5, with TRBD1 matching 10 bases. Germline CDR1 SNHLY, CDR2 FYNNEI. This CDR3 has 22 amino acids. The CDR3 region has the DNA TGTGCCAGCAGTGAAGCGCTTTTTGGGGGACAGGGGCCCTTTACGGGCAATCAGCCCCCGCATTTT. Translated: CASSEALFGGQGPFTGNQPPHF.

V is TRBV3-1 and J is TRBJ2-2, with D unclear. V was trimmed by 5 bases and J by 2 bases, leaving 9 bases between them. CDR1 is LGHDT, CDR2 YNNKEL, per germline (reference sequence). This CDR3 region has 14 residues. For the CDR3, the DNA is TGTGCCAGCAGCTATGTTCTAAACACCGGGGAGCTGTTTTTT. Protein product: CASSYVLNTGELFF. The variable domain in full, with the rest retrieved from reference TRBV3-1 and TRBJ2-2, is DTAVSQTPKYLVTQMGNDKSIKCEQNLGHDTMYWYKQDSKKFLKIMFSYNNKELIINETVPNRFSPKSPDKAHLNLHINSLELGDSAVYFCASSYVLNTGELFFGEGSRLTVL.

This clonotype was seen repeatedly, ten times or more. The chain links TRBV2 to TRBJ2-1, with D maybe TRBD2 (6 bases). Germline V gene lookup returns CDR1 SNHLY and CDR2 FYNNEI. V dropped 2 bases and J dropped 0 bases, with 11 bases sitting between them. The CDR3 covers 16 residues. The CDR3 nucleotides are TGTGCCAGCAGTGAATTCGGGGGACTCTCCTACAATGAGCAGTTCTTC. Translated: CASSEFGGLSYNEQFF.

V is TRBV11-2 and J is TRBJ2-6; D uncertain. In germline, CDR1 is SGHAT, CDR2 FQNNGV. The ends were cut back, 5 bases at V and 0 bases at J, with 11 bases in the middle. The CDR3 contains 16 residues. The CDR3 DNA reads TGTGCCAGCAGCCCCGCCCCGCGCTCTGGGGCCAACGTCCTGACTTTC. Translated: CASSPAPRSGANVLTF.

V usage is TRBV7-9 and J usage is TRBJ1-4; a possible D gene is TRBD1 (5 bases). The CDR3 has 15 amino acids. V was shortened by 2 bases and J by 8 bases, with 15 bases between the two germline ends. CDR1 and CDR2 (germline): SEHNR, FQNEAQ (reference sequence). The CDR3, as DNA: TGTGCCAGCAGCTTATCTCTGGGGGGTCGGGAAAAACTGTTTTTT. Protein: CASSLSLGGREKLFF. The full variable domain, with the rest looked up from reference TRBV7-9 and TRBJ1-4, is DTGVSQNPRHKITKRGQNVTFRCDPISEHNRLYWYRQTLGQGPEFLTYFQNEAQLEKSRLLSDRFSAERPKGSFSTLEIQRTEQGDSAMYLCASSLSLGGREKLFFGSGTQLSVL.

There are a few counts of this clonotype. The CDR3: CASSLASGGTPGELFF. CDR3 DNA: TGTGCCAGCAGCTTAGCTAGCGGGGGTACACCGGGGGAGCTGTTTTTT. The chain links TRBV7-9 to TRBJ2-2; 9 bases are shared with TRBD2. The CDR3 loop spans 16 amino acids. From germline, CDR1 is SEHNR and CDR2 FQNEAQ (reference sequence). V trimming: 0 bases; J trimming: 8 bases; junction bases outside the gene matches: 7.

This clonotype was observed a few times. The V gene is TRBV29-1, the J gene TRBJ2-5; the match to TRBD2 covers 16 bases. The germline V gene has CDR1 SQVTM and CDR2 ANQGSEA. The CDR3 is 21 residues long. The V gene end was trimmed by 0 bases and the J gene end by 1 base; junction bases not matched to a gene: 14. The CDR3 nucleotides read TGCAGCGTTGAAGATCTTGGGACTAGCGGGAGGGCCATTCAACCCCAAGAGACCCAGTACTTC. Protein: CSVEDLGTSGRAIQPQETQYF. Full variable domain (remainder filled in from reference TRBV29-1 and TRBJ2-5): SAVISQKPSRDICQRGTSLTIQCQVDSQVTMMFWYRQQPGQSLTLIATANQGSEATYESGFVIDKFPISRPNLTFSTLTVSNMSPEDSSIYLCSVEDLGTSGRAIQPQETQYFGPGTRLLVL.

This clonotype appeared many times. The chain uses TRBV5-1 and TRBJ2-7; the D is unclear. V was trimmed by 4 bases and J by 3 bases, leaving 17 bases between them. In germline, CDR1 is SGHRS, CDR2 YFSETQ. The CDR3 is 15 amino acids. The CDR3 spells CASSPSYSTSYEQYF. CDR3 coding DNA: TGCGCCAGCAGCCCCTCTTACAGTACAAGCTACGAGCAGTACTTC.

This clonotype appeared a few times. The chain is built from TRBV24-1 and TRBJ2-1; D ambiguous. Germline CDR1 is KGHDR and CDR2 is SFDVKD. This CDR3 contains 19 residues. With 3 bases removed from V and 5 bases from J, the gap between germline ends came to 25 bases. CDR3 in amino acids: CATSDPGSTQWNNHNEQFF. The CDR3 coding sequence is TGTGCCACCAGTGATCCGGGCTCTACACAGTGGAACAACCACAATGAGCAGTTCTTC.

This clonotype was recorded many times. This rearrangement joins TRBV3-1 to TRBJ2-6; a weak D match, TRBD1 (6 bases). This CDR3 is built from 14 residues. Germline V gene data show CDR1 as LGHDT and CDR2 as YNNKEL (reference sequence). V lost 6 bases to trimming and J lost 4 bases, with 10 bases between them. CDR3 sequence: CASRQGSGANVLTF. CDR3 sequence (DNA): TGTGCCAGCAGACAGGGTTCAGGGGCCAACGTCCTGACTTTC.

This clonotype appeared once. This chain connects TRBV10-3 to TRBJ2-3; D is ambiguous. Deletions cut 8 bases from V and 0 bases from J, with 6 bases between. Germline V lookup: CDR1 ENHRY, CDR2 SYGVKD. The CDR3 is made up of 12 amino acids. The CDR3 DNA follows: TGTGCCATCGCAGCTAGCACAGATACGCAGTATTTT. Residues: CAIAASTDTQYF.

In this sample, this clonotype turned up many times. The chain links TRBV5-1 to TRBJ2-2, with 10 nucleotides matching TRBD1. Germline CDR1 and CDR2: SGHRS and YFSETQ. This CDR3 is 15 amino acids long. Trimming at V came to 4 bases and at J to 6 bases, leaving 6 bases not matched to a gene. The CDR3, as DNA: TGCGCCAGCAGCCCCTGGGACAGGGGTCCCGGGGAGCTGTTTTTT. It specifies CASSPWDRGPGELFF.

This clonotype is medium-sized (0.01 to 0.1%) within its sample. The CDR3 spells CASSSTGSRRNEQFF. For the CDR3, the DNA is TGCGCCAGCAGCTCTACAGGGTCTAGGCGCAATGAGCAGTTCTTC. The chain has TRBV5-1 and TRBJ2-1; maybe TRBD1 (6 bases). The CDR3 length is 15 residues. V gave up 3 bases and J gave up 6 bases, with 16 bases separating them. Germline V gene lookup returns CDR1 SGHRS and CDR2 YFSETQ.

This clonotype has at least ten counts. The chain carries TRBV5-1 and TRBJ2-7; D call uncertain. Germline V lookup: CDR1 SGHRS, CDR2 YFSETQ. V lost 4 bases and J lost 3, with 14 bases in between. The CDR3 length is 14 residues. The CDR3: CASSNTDGIYEQYF. CDR3 nucleotide sequence: TGCGCCAGCAGCAACACTGACGGTATCTACGAGCAGTACTTC.

This clonotype was seen at least ten times. The CDR3: CSARYANYGYTF. As DNA, the CDR3 is TGCAGTGCTAGATACGCTAACTATGGCTACACCTTC. This chain connects TRBV20-1 to TRBJ1-2; D remains ambiguous. Germline loops: CDR1 DFQATT, CDR2 SNEGSKA (reference sequence). CDR3 length: 12 amino acids. The V gene lost 2 bases and the J gene lost 0 bases, with 4 bases spanning the gap.

The sample holds many counts of this clonotype. V and J are TRBV6-2 or TRBV6-3 and TRBJ2-5; no clear D gene. The CDR3 sequence is 12 residues long. Trimming removed 1 base from V and 6 bases from J, with 6 bases in between. Germline-derived CDR1 and CDR2 are MNHEY and SVGEGT. The CDR3 sequence: CASSYFGQTQYF. CDR3 nucleotides: TGTGCCAGCAGTTACTTTGGACAGACCCAGTACTTC.

The table lists this clonotype with many counts. The CDR3 region has the DNA TGTGCCATCAGCTCCGGGACAGGGAAGAATTCACCCCTCCACTTT. Encoded protein: CAISSGTGKNSPLHF. The V gene is TRBV10-3, the J gene TRBJ1-6; TRBD1 aligns across 9 bases. The CDR3 runs 15 residues. V lost 6 bases to trimming and J lost 7 bases; unmatched junction nucleotides: 7. CDR1 and CDR2 (germline): ENHRY, SYGVKD.

This clonotype was seen repeatedly, ten times or more. This sequence joins TRBV20-1 and TRBJ2-1; TRBD2 aligns across 9 bases. Germline V gives CDR1 DFQATT, CDR2 SNEGSKA (reference sequence). J gave up 0 bases and V 5 bases, and 8 bases lay outside the gene matches. This CDR3 is built from 16 residues. The CDR3 loop reads CSASSLAGSSYNEQFF. The CDR3 DNA reads TGCAGTGCTTCGTCCCTAGCGGGAAGCTCCTACAATGAGCAGTTCTTC.

The rearrangement links TRBV7-6 to TRBJ2-1, with TRBD2 matching over 11 bases. Germline-derived CDR1 and CDR2 are SGHVS and FNYEAQ. The CDR3 covers 15 residues. V lost 3 bases to trimming and J lost 5 bases; unmatched junction nucleotides: 3. CDR3 amino acids: CASSLTSGNHNEQFF. The CDR3 nucleotides are TGTGCCAGCAGCTTGACTAGCGGGAACCACAATGAGCAGTTCTTC.

This clonotype was observed at least ten times. CDR3 coding DNA: TGCGCCAGCAGCCAAGATGGGTTGGGATCCAATTCACCCCTCCACTTT. This sequence encodes CASSQDGLGSNSPLHF. The chain employs TRBV4-1 and TRBJ1-6; no definite D call. There are 16 residues in the CDR3. Germline CDR1 is MGHRA and CDR2 is YSYEKL. V shed 0 bases and J shed 7 bases, with 13 bases lying between them.

This clonotype was recorded many times. The genes are TRBV5-1 and TRBJ1-2, with D unclear. CDR3 size: 13 residues. Germline CDR1 is SGHRS and CDR2 is YFSETQ. Between the trimmed V and J ends, which lost 4 bases and 4 bases, there was a span of 11 bases. In nucleotides, the CDR3 is TGCGCCAGCAGCCCAGAGTTGGGCTATGGCTACACCTTC. Encoded protein: CASSPELGYGYTF. The whole variable domain, filled in from reference TRBV5-1 and TRBJ1-2, reads KAGVTQTPRYLIKTRGQQVTLSCSPISGHRSVSWYQQTPGQGLQFLFEYFSETQRNKGNFPGRFSGRQFSNSRSEMNVSTLELGDSALYLCASSPELGYGYTFGSGTRLTVV.

This clonotype was recorded a few times. The V gene is TRBV4-2, the J gene TRBJ2-3; 11 bases match TRBD2. The V gene end was trimmed by 0 bases and the J gene end by 10 bases; junction bases not matched to a gene: 9. The CDR3 consists of 16 residues. The germline CDR1 and CDR2 sequences are LGHNA and YNFKEQ. The CDR3 loop reads CASSQETSGSVDPQYF. CDR3 in DNA: TGTGCCAGCAGCCAAGAAACTAGCGGGAGCGTGGATCCGCAGTATTTT.

The chain couples TRBV4-3 to TRBJ2-5; maybe TRBD2 (7 bases). V lost 0 bases and J 3 bases, leaving 11 bases between the germline ends. CDR3 length: 15 amino acids. Germline V gives CDR1 LGHNA, CDR2 YSLEER. The CDR3 is CASSQDGGGEETQYF. CDR3 bases: TGCGCCAGCAGCCAAGACGGAGGGGGGGAAGAGACCCAGTACTTC.

This chain joins TRBV3-1 and TRBJ2-1, with TRBD1 identical over 9 bases. CDR1 and CDR2 from the germline V gene are LGHDT and YNNKEL (reference sequence). The CDR3 runs to 15 residues. Unmatched junction bases numbered 5, after V lost 4 bases and J lost 4 bases. CDR3: CASSRTGTGYNEQFF. The CDR3 nucleotides are TGTGCCAGCAGCCGGACCGGGACAGGGTACAATGAGCAGTTCTTC.

The rearrangement links TRBV5-1 to TRBJ2-1; 9 nucleotides align to TRBD2. Germline V CDR1 and CDR2: SGHRS, YFSETQ. The J segment lost 0 bases and the V segment lost 4 bases, leaving 2 bases of the junction unmatched. The CDR3 spans 15 residues. DNA for the CDR3: TGCGCCAGCAGCCGTAGCGGGGGCTCCTACAATGAGCAGTTCTTC. This codes for CASSRSGGSYNEQFF.

In its sample, this clonotype was seen many times. V usage is TRBV5-5 and J usage is TRBJ2-3; the D is unclear. Trimming took 0 bases from V and 2 from J, leaving 19 bases between them. Germline V gene lookup returns CDR1 SGHKS and CDR2 YYEKEE (reference sequence). The CDR3 runs to 18 residues. CDR3 amino acids: CASSLAPPAQISTDTQYF. Written as DNA, the CDR3 is TGTGCCAGCAGCTTGGCCCCGCCGGCACAAATTTCCACAGATACGCAGTATTTT. Based on the CDR3 plus reference TRBV5-5 and TRBJ2-3, the full variable domain is DAGVTQSPTHLIKTRGQQVTLRCSPISGHKSVSWYQQVLGQGPQFIFQYYEKEERGRGNFPDRFSARQFPNYSSELNVNALLLGDSALYLCASSLAPPAQISTDTQYFGPGTRLTVL.

The chain has TRBV10-3 and TRBJ1-2, with 11 bases fitting TRBD1. CDR1 is ENHRY, CDR2 SYGVKD, per germline. This CDR3 comprises 14 residues. J lost 6 bases, V lost 6 bases, and 6 bases had no gene match. This CDR3 reads CAISRGTGGNGYTF. CDR3 nucleotides: TGTGCCATCAGCCGAGGGACAGGGGGAAATGGCTACACCTTC.

The rearrangement links TRBV7-2 to TRBJ1-1, with D hard to call. The V and J ends lost 4 bases and 0 bases respectively, with 9 bases between them. The germline V gene encodes CDR1 SGHTA and CDR2 FQGNSA. This CDR3 spans 14 amino acids. The CDR3 region is CASSSQIMNTEAFF. DNA for the CDR3: TGTGCCAGCAGCTCACAGATCATGAACACTGAAGCTTTCTTT.